This entry lists 18 T cell receptor beta chains sequenced from one sample in a study of T-cell memory formation after mild COVID-19. TCRdb re-called the 5' RACE reads with MiXCR, one entry per CDR3 protein. Of 140,000 or so distinct CDR3 sequences in the sample, more than 13% are singletons; the top ten hold 25% to 30%. Sequences were obtained from PBMCs or a T cell subset sorted from them (not recorded which). These receptors were collected from an adult woman who had mild COVID-19 (a few samples of this study predate the infection). Cell type and time point are not known.

This clonotype was detected only a few times. The rearrangement links TRBV20-1 to TRBJ2-7; D might be TRBD1 (5 bases). CDR1 and CDR2 from the germline V gene are DFQATT and SNEGSKA (reference sequence). CDR3 length equals 13 residues. The V end was cut by 5 bases, the J end by 2 bases, with 13 bases between. The CDR3 here is CSADGAGAYEQYF. CDR3 DNA: TGCAGTGCTGATGGGGCAGGAGCCTACGAGCAGTACTTC.

V usage is TRBV20-1 and J usage is TRBJ2-7; 8 positions match TRBD1. Germline V gene sequence: CDR1 DFQATT, CDR2 SNEGSKA (reference sequence). The CDR3 totals 13 residues. V lost 1 base to trimming and J lost 3 bases; unmatched junction nucleotides: 2. The CDR3 here is CSARVDRDYEQYF. CDR3 coding DNA: TGCAGTGCTAGAGTGGACAGGGACTACGAGCAGTACTTC.

A few counts support this clonotype. V is TRBV7-9 and J is TRBJ1-1; D uncertain. Trimming cost V 7 bases and J 6 bases, with 9 bases left between them. Germline V gene sequence: CDR1 SEHNR, CDR2 FQNEAQ (reference sequence). The CDR3 is made up of 11 amino acids. The CDR3 is CASTAAAEAFF. CDR3 sequence (DNA): TGTGCCAGCACTGCGGCCGCTGAAGCTTTCTTT.

With respect to this clonotype: A far more abundant clone sits one base away, making this likely a read error. This chain links TRBV7-9 with TRBJ1-1; D not certain. Germline loops: CDR1 SEHNR, CDR2 FQNEAQ (reference sequence). The CDR3 has 12 residues. The CDR3 DNA sequence: TGTGCCAGCAGCTTAGGGAACTCTGAAGCTTTCTTT. This codes for CASSLGNSEAFF. Full variable domain (rest looked up from reference TRBV7-9 and TRBJ1-1): DTGVSQNPRHKITKRGQNVTFRCDPISEHNRLYWYRQTLGQGPEFLTYFQNEAQLEKSRLLSDRFSAERPKGSFSTLEIQRTEQGDSAMYLCASSLGNSEAFFGQGTRLTVV.

J is TRBJ1-4 and V is TRBV4-3; 8 bases match TRBD1. The germline CDR1 and CDR2 sequences are LGHNA and YSLEER. With 1 base clipped from V and 0 bases from J, the junction kept 7 bases outside the gene matches. This CDR3 contains 18 residues. The DNA for the CDR3 is TGCGCCAGCAGCCAAGGCCCGGGACAGGACGCAACTAATGAAAAACTGTTTTTT. Its translation: CASSQGPGQDATNEKLFF.

This chain connects TRBV29-1 to TRBJ2-1; 10 bases are shared with TRBD2. Germline V gene lookup returns CDR1 SQVTM and CDR2 ANQGSEA. This CDR3 is 14 amino acids long. The V gene end was trimmed by 4 bases and the J gene end by 4 bases; junction bases not matched to a gene: 4. The CDR3 loop reads CSVAPSGRYNEQFF. The CDR3 DNA reads as TGCAGCGTTGCCCCTAGCGGGAGATACAATGAGCAGTTCTTC.

The chain is built from TRBV7-9 and TRBJ1-2; TRBD1 aligns across 10 bases. This CDR3 spans 15 amino acids. Germline V gene lookup returns CDR1 SEHNR and CDR2 FQNEAQ (reference sequence). J lost 8 bases, V lost 5 bases, and 11 bases had no gene match. CDR3 loop: CASSVRDRGLDGYTF. CDR3 in DNA: TGTGCCAGCAGCGTCCGGGACAGGGGTTTGGACGGCTACACCTTC.

A few counts support this clonotype. The chain joins TRBV19 to TRBJ1-1; D is undetermined. Trimming took off 1 base at V and 5 bases at J, with 11 bases between the two ends. The CDR3 length is 14 residues. Germline V lookup: CDR1 LNHDA, CDR2 SQIVND (reference sequence). CDR3 nucleotide sequence: TGTGCCAGTAGTATAGTCCCGCTGGTGACTGAAGCTTTCTTT. Protein product: CASSIVPLVTEAFF.

This clonotype showed up just a few times. The V and J genes are TRBV13 and TRBJ2-1; D is perhaps TRBD1 or TRBD2 (6 bases each). From germline, CDR1 is PRHDT and CDR2 FYEKMQ (reference sequence). This CDR3 is 14 amino acids long. Trimming cost V 4 bases and J 7 bases, with 14 bases left between them. The DNA of the CDR3 is TGTGCCAGCAGCTCCGGGGGCGCGGGGAATGAGCAGTTCTTC. Its translation: CASSSGGAGNEQFF.

In this sample, this clonotype turned up many times. The chain links TRBV7-9 to TRBJ2-3; D perhaps matches TRBD1 (5 bases). The CDR3 runs 14 residues. With 4 bases removed from V and 1 base from J, the gap between germline ends came to 9 bases. Looked up from germline, CDR1 is SEHNR and CDR2 is FQNEAQ (reference sequence). CDR3 in amino acids: CASSSVTGTDTQYF. Here the CDR3 DNA reads TGTGCCAGCAGCTCCGTGACAGGCACAGATACGCAGTATTTT. Full variable domain (remainder filled in from reference TRBV7-9 and TRBJ2-3): DTGVSQNPRHKITKRGQNVTFRCDPISEHNRLYWYRQTLGQGPEFLTYFQNEAQLEKSRLLSDRFSAERPKGSFSTLEIQRTEQGDSAMYLCASSSVTGTDTQYFGPGTRLTVL.

The chain is built from TRBV9 and TRBJ2-3; 10 bases map to TRBD2. V lost 3 bases to trimming and J lost 5 bases; unmatched junction nucleotides: 9. This CDR3 spans 16 amino acids. CDR1 is SGDLS, CDR2 YYNGEE, per germline. Here the CDR3 DNA reads TGTGCCAGCAGCGCCCTTCTAGCGGGAGTAGGAGATACGCAGTATTTT. Translating gives CASSALLAGVGDTQYF.

The sample holds a few counts of this clonotype. The gene calls are TRBV7-2 and TRBJ2-2, with 9 bases fitting TRBD2. V trimming: 9 bases; J trimming: 7 bases; junction bases outside the gene matches: 6. Germline V gene data show CDR1 as SGHTA and CDR2 as FQGNSA. This CDR3 comprises 13 residues. The CDR3 region is CARVAGVNGELFF. CDR3 nucleotides: TGTGCCAGAGTAGCGGGAGTTAACGGGGAGCTGTTTTTT.

This chain connects TRBV3-1 to TRBJ2-5; no firm D call. The CDR3 has 12 amino acids. In germline, CDR1 is LGHDT, CDR2 YNNKEL (reference sequence). V lost 1 base and J 5 bases, leaving 5 bases between the germline ends. CDR3 amino acids: CASSQARETQYF. Written as DNA, the CDR3 is TGTGCCAGCAGCCAAGCTAGGGAGACCCAGTACTTC.

CDR3 bases: TGCAGCGTTGAAGACAGGGAGAGCACAGATACGCAGTATTTT. It yields the protein CSVEDRESTDTQYF. The J gene is TRBJ2-3, the V gene TRBV29-1; D is perhaps TRBD1 or TRBD2 (5 bases each). CDR3 length: 14 amino acids. The germline V and J ends were trimmed by 0 bases and 0 bases, with 7 bases remaining between them. CDR1 is SQVTM and CDR2 is ANQGSEA in the germline V gene.

The J gene is TRBJ2-5, the V gene TRBV28; a weak D match, TRBD1 (5 bases). Trimming took 0 bases from V and 0 from J, leaving 5 bases between them. Per the germline V gene, CDR1 is MDHEN and CDR2 is SYDVKM. This CDR3 is built from 14 residues. The CDR3: CASSLWTDQETQYF. In DNA, the CDR3 is TGTGCCAGCAGTTTATGGACAGACCAAGAGACCCAGTACTTC.

This chain connects TRBV4-2 to TRBJ1-4, with a weak D call TRBD1 (5 bases). The length of the CDR3 is 17 residues. Germline V gene lookup returns CDR1 LGHNA and CDR2 YNFKEQ. V shed 2 bases and J shed 1 base, with 14 bases lying between them. The CDR3 nucleotides read TGTGCCAGCAGCCAATTGGGCAGGGTGGAAACTAATGAAAAACTGTTTTTT. Translation: CASSQLGRVETNEKLFF.

This clonotype was seen only a few times. V is TRBV19 and J is TRBJ2-5; no reliable D call. The CDR3 has 13 residues. V was trimmed by 5 bases and J by 9 bases, leaving 16 bases between them. Germline CDR1 and CDR2: LNHDA and SQIVND (reference sequence). The CDR3 protein is CASSPRTVEAQYF. DNA of the CDR3: TGTGCCAGTAGTCCCAGGACGGTTGAGGCCCAGTACTTC.

J is TRBJ2-7 and V is TRBV2; 7 positions match TRBD1. The junction had 7 bases not matched to a gene; V was cut back by 2 bases and J by 6 bases. The CDR3 runs 14 residues. The germline gives CDR1 SNHLY, CDR2 FYNNEI. The CDR3 DNA is TGTGCCAGCAGTGAAAAACAGGGGCGTCGCGAGCAGTACTTC. Translating it yields CASSEKQGRREQYF.